This T cell receptor (beta chain) was captured in a study of Graves' ophthalmopathy and Graves' hyperthyroidism. Amplification targeted the TCR beta CDR3 regions, with RNA transcripts as the source material. Investigators did first-round RT-PCR with HTBI primers, then second-round multiplex PCR. TCRdb re-analysed the multiplex PCR reads in MiXCR, keeping a single row per CDR3 protein. Among more than 1,000,000 distinct CDR3 sequences, roughly 35% were seen once, and the ten largest hold 11%. The CDR3 is 13 residues long. CDR1 and CDR2 from the germline V gene are SEHNR and FQNEAQ (reference sequence). The V end was cut by 5 bases, the J end by 4 bases, with 10 bases between.

The sample comprised peripheral blood or thyroid tissue (not recorded which). The chain combines TRBV7-9 with TRBJ2-3, with a weak D call TRBD1 (6 bases). The receptor's source is an adult man with Graves' hyperthyroidism. The CDR3 nucleotides are TGTGCCAGCAGCGCCACAGGGCCAGATACGCAGTATTTT. Protein sequence: CASSATGPDTQYF.